This entry lists 18 T cell receptor beta chains sequenced from one sample in a study of OX40 agonist ivuxolimab in advanced cancers. Sequenced by immunoSEQ multiplex PCR; TCRdb stores in-frame clones only, minus some. The table has about 32,000 clones, 70% to 90% seen once. Sequenced material: CD4+ or CD8+ T cells sorted from blood, taken in a trial of the OX40 agonist ivuxolimab. The source of these receptors is an adult with an advanced solid tumor such as melanoma, head and neck, liver or kidney cancer.

The V and J genes are TRBV6-5 and TRBJ2-7; TRBD1 is a possible D gene (6 bases). In germline, CDR1 is MNHEY, CDR2 SVGAGI. V was shortened by 6 bases and J by 5 bases, with 14 bases between the two germline ends. There are 13 residues in the CDR3. The chain's CDR3 is CASRPDRFHEQYF. In DNA, the CDR3 is TGTGCCAGCAGACCAGACAGGTTCCACGAGCAGTACTTC.

The chain links TRBV4-3 to TRBJ2-4; 9 bases map to TRBD2. The germline V gene has CDR1 LGHNA and CDR2 YSLEER. The CDR3 contains 14 residues. With 10 bases clipped from V and 7 bases from J, the junction kept 11 bases outside the gene matches. CDR3 loop: CATAGGANDNIQYF. In DNA, the CDR3 is TGCGCCACCGCGGGAGGGGCGAACGATAACATTCAGTACTTC.

The chain uses TRBV27 and TRBJ2-5; 9 bases are shared with TRBD1. The germline CDR1 and CDR2 sequences are MNHEY and SMNVEV (reference sequence). The CDR3 loop spans 14 amino acids. V lost 5 bases, J lost 5 bases, and 6 bases stayed unmatched. The CDR3 reads CASSTNRGLETQYF. For the CDR3, the DNA is TGTGCCAGCAGTACCAACAGGGGGCTTGAGACCCAGTACTTC.

The V call is TRBV5-5, the J call TRBJ1-5, with D possibly matching TRBD1 (5 bases). Trimming removed 3 bases at V and 4 bases at J, with 8 bases between. Germline V gene data show CDR1 as SGHKS and CDR2 as YYEKEE (reference sequence). The CDR3 totals 13 residues. The CDR3 loop reads CASSSRENQPQHF. CDR3 nucleotides: TGTGCCAGCAGCTCCAGGGAAAATCAGCCCCAGCATTTT.

The rearrangement uses TRBV5-4 and TRBJ1-3; 9 bases fit TRBD1. J gave up 4 bases and V 4 bases, and 9 bases lay outside the gene matches. Germline CDR1 SGHNT, CDR2 YYREEE (reference sequence). The CDR3 totals 16 residues. The CDR3 loop is CASSLTGTGTGNTIYF. CDR3 nucleotide sequence: TGTGCCAGCAGCCTGACCGGGACAGGGACCGGAAACACCATATATTTT.

The rearrangement uses TRBV7-9 and TRBJ2-2; D is possibly TRBD1 (5 bases). CDR1 and CDR2 (germline): SEHNR, FQNEAQ (reference sequence). V lost 3 bases and J 6 bases, leaving 11 bases between the germline ends. This CDR3 comprises 14 residues. CDR3 sequence: CASSFPGKAGELFF. The CDR3 nucleotides are TGTGCCAGCAGCTTTCCAGGGAAGGCCGGGGAGCTGTTTTTT.

The J gene is TRBJ2-1, the V gene TRBV5-1; D possibly corresponds to TRBD2 (6 bases). CDR1 SGHRS and CDR2 YFSETQ come from the germline V gene. V dropped 7 bases and J dropped 9 bases, with 11 bases sitting between them. This CDR3 spans 11 amino acids. Here the CDR3 DNA reads TGCGCCAGCCACGACGGGAGTGAGCAGTTCTTC. It translates to CASHDGSEQFF.

This chain connects TRBV7-8 to TRBJ2-5, with TRBD1 identical over 7 bases. V gave up 1 base and J gave up 1 base; unmatched junction bases: 9. The CDR3 extends over 17 amino acids. Germline V CDR1 and CDR2: SGHVS, FQNEAQ. This chain's CDR3 is CASSLGSTGVFQETQYF. DNA of the CDR3: TGTGCCAGCAGCTTAGGGTCCACAGGGGTGTTCCAAGAGACCCAGTACTTC.

This clone appeared many times. The chain recombines TRBV4-2 with TRBJ1-1, with a possible D match to TRBD1 (5 bases). Germline loops: CDR1 LGHNA, CDR2 YNFKEQ. The CDR3 contains 16 residues. With 0 bases removed from V and 3 bases from J, the gap between germline ends came to 14 bases. The CDR3 bases are TGTGCCAGCAGCCAAGAGGGGGGGATACGGGACACTGAAGCTTTCTTT. This translates into CASSQEGGIRDTEAFF.

The chain combines TRBV6-5 with TRBJ2-1; no clear D. CDR1 MNHEY and CDR2 SVGAGI come from the germline V gene. The CDR3 runs to 14 residues. V was cut by 0 bases and J by 7 bases, with 10 bases left in between. Here the CDR3 DNA reads TGTGCCAGCAGTTACTCGAACAGCCCGAATGAGCAGTTCTTC. As protein: CASSYSNSPNEQFF.

The chain has TRBV4-2 and TRBJ2-1; perhaps TRBD2 as D (6 bases). V was clipped by 5 bases and J by 5 bases, with 16 bases between them. CDR1 is LGHNA, CDR2 YNFKEQ, per germline. The CDR3 runs to 15 residues. CDR3 sequence: CASSSRRDANNEQFF. CDR3 DNA: TGTGCCAGCAGCTCAAGGCGGGATGCCAACAATGAGCAGTTCTTC.

The rearrangement joins TRBV28 to TRBJ2-7, with a possible D match to TRBD2 (5 bases). The germline gives CDR1 MDHEN, CDR2 SYDVKM. The CDR3 length is 14 residues. Trimming took off 3 bases at V and 3 bases at J, with 12 bases between the two ends. The CDR3 DNA reads TGTGCCAGCAGTTTGATTCCCCGGGACTACGAGCAGTACTTC. Amino acids: CASSLIPRDYEQYF.

The chain combines TRBV7-9 with TRBJ2-3, with a tentative D call TRBD2 (5 bases). Germline loops: CDR1 SEHNR, CDR2 FQNEAQ (reference sequence). CDR3 size: 14 residues. The V end was cut by 7 bases, the J end by 5 bases, with 16 bases between. The CDR3 DNA sequence: TGTGCCAGCACCCAGAGGGTGAGTGGAGATACGCAGTATTTT. Its protein is CASTQRVSGDTQYF. The full variable domain, with the rest looked up from reference TRBV7-9 and TRBJ2-3, is DTGVSQNPRHKITKRGQNVTFRCDPISEHNRLYWYRQTLGQGPEFLTYFQNEAQLEKSRLLSDRFSAERPKGSFSTLEIQRTEQGDSAMYLCASTQRVSGDTQYFGPGTRLTVL.

The genes are TRBV7-8 and TRBJ2-7; D may be TRBD1 or TRBD2 (6 bases each). Germline V gives CDR1 SGHVS, CDR2 FQNEAQ. Trimming removed 4 bases from V and 1 base from J, with 14 bases in between. The CDR3 is made up of 15 amino acids. The CDR3 spells CASSYFPGASYEQYF. The CDR3 nucleotides read TGTGCCAGCAGCTACTTCCCGGGGGCATCCTACGAGCAGTACTTC.

This clone occurred once. The chain uses TRBV7-6 and TRBJ2-3; weak D call: TRBD1 (5 bases). The ends were cut back, 1 base at V and 0 bases at J, with 8 bases in the middle. CDR3 length: 15 amino acids. Germline values: CDR1 SGHVS, CDR2 FNYEAQ. The CDR3 DNA reads as TGTGCCAGCAGCTTAGGGACAATAAGCACAGATACGCAGTATTTT. Protein product: CASSLGTISTDTQYF.

The chain couples TRBV28 to TRBJ1-6; D possibly corresponds to TRBD1 (6 bases). Germline lookup yields CDR1 MDHEN and CDR2 SYDVKM. This CDR3 has 15 amino acids. V gave up 5 bases and J gave up 4 bases, with 12 bases separating them. The CDR3 reads CASSPRTEYNSPLHF. The CDR3 bases are TGTGCCAGCAGTCCAAGGACAGAGTATAATTCACCCCTCCACTTT.

The chain links TRBV6-1 to TRBJ1-4; possible D gene TRBD1, 5 bases. This CDR3 spans 13 amino acids. From germline, CDR1 is MNHNS and CDR2 SASEGT. V lost 10 bases and J 6 bases, leaving 15 bases between the germline ends. DNA of the CDR3: TGTGCCACCCGGGACCTCTTGTATGAAAAACTGTTTTTT. Encoded protein: CATRDLLYEKLFF.

This rearrangement joins TRBV4-3 to TRBJ2-3; TRBD2 matches at 9 bases. Germline V lookup: CDR1 LGHNA, CDR2 YSLEER. V lost 2 bases and J lost 7; bases outside the gene matches: 10. The length of the CDR3 is 16 residues. In nucleotides, the CDR3 is TGCGCCAGCAGCCAAAGGGGCGGGGGGGCAACATATACGCAGTATTTT. Its translation is CASSQRGGGATYTQYF.